This TCR beta chain derives from a study of blood T cells in healthy people across ages (dated by TCRdb to the mid-2010s). About the investigation overall: In model experiments, roughly one uniquely barcoded TCR beta cDNA molecule per two T cells was captured by template switching. Using deep sequencing normalized with unique cDNA molecular identifiers, the study measured how TCR beta repertoire diversity changes with age. Donors were grouped into four age groups: young (average approximately 16 years), middle-aged (about 40), aged (roughly 67) and long-lived (just over 80). To avoid experimental bias, donors of different ages were distributed randomly across sequencing lanes. Two additional independent replicas of 1 million unique cDNA reads from the same blood draw were analyzed for two donors (one aged 18 to 30 and one aged 80 or older).

Library prep was done by 5' RACE. Reads for this sample came from an Illumina HiSeq 2500. A second roughly 7 to 11 cycle PCR used a sample-barcoded 5' primer and a J-beta primer mix. Each TCR beta cDNA molecule received a unique molecular identifier from a template-switch 5' adaptor carrying 12 random nucleotides. Each sample yielded at least 2.5 million CDR3-containing paired-end reads. First-strand cDNA was synthesized from all RNA with the Mint cDNA synthesis kit, primed by a TRBC-specific oligonucleotide. After uracil-DNA glycosylase treatment, a first 18-cycle PCR used universal primers M1SS and BC2_uni_R on all cDNA. From the authors' description of their analysis: For normalization, 1 million high-quality reads were randomly selected from each sample, with every read carrying a distinct molecular identifier. Reads with shared molecular identifiers were discarded instead of being binned into consensus sequences. MiTCR, with a Q25 quality threshold and the strictest error-elimination algorithm, was used for CDR3 identification, clonotype clustering and error correction. A nonparametric unseen species model with Euler transformation was used to estimate a lower bound on total TCR beta diversity. The raw public reads went through TCRdb reprocessing: fastp at Q25, MiXCR clone calling, in-frame beta chains kept. Identical CDR3 protein sequences are pooled into one entry, listed with their most common genes and DNA. TCRdb assigned the V and J calls; the authors' analysis was not used. The sample records hundreds of thousands of distinct CDR3 sequences, more than 45% of which are singletons. The biggest ten clones account for roughly 13% of the sample.

Results and caveats for the whole study, not just this receptor: Total diversity estimates from one million sequenced T cells were considered lower bounds and underestimates. Because the CMV infection status of the donors was unknown, age-related changes in expanded clonotypes may potentially have been confounded. Compared with the aged group, the long-lived group had more naive CD4+ T cells, fewer expanded clones and increased TCR diversity, a pattern suggesting age selection. Since profiling was done on bulk unsorted PBMCs, naive and antigen-experienced compartments could not be conclusively compared. The percentage of naive T cells measured by flow cytometry correlated strongly with observed TCR beta diversity. Observed TCR beta diversity per million T cells fell roughly linearly with age, and a significant reduction was already apparent by age around 36.

Taken from cysteine to phenylalanine, the CDR3 has 14 residues. Only the CDR3 DNA stays, 42 bases, in frame from base 1. CDR1 and CDR2 were assigned from the germline V gene as SNHLY and FYNNEI. V is reduced by 3 bases and J by 4 bases, leaving a spacing of 13 bases between them. Donors were 35 to 40 systemically healthy Caucasian individuals from Russia aged roughly 6 to 100 years. Each donor gave about 10 milliliters of peripheral blood, drawn into EDTA-treated Vacutainer tubes. Ficoll-Paque density-gradient centrifugation was used to isolate PBMCs, with at least 6 million per sample. Total RNA was extracted from PBMCs with Trizol reagent, with at least 5 micrograms obtained per sample. The percentages of naive CD45RAhigh/CD27high T cells were determined by flow cytometry on a PBMC aliquot from every donor. This clonotype was counted many times. Its recognized antigen is unknown. No base qualities exist here, and no much larger clone lies one base off it.

Sequenced material: blood. The receptor chain draws on TRBV2 and TRBJ2-7, with a weak D call of TRBD2 (6 bases match). This clonotype originated in a woman older than 75 in good health. The sequence in DNA is TGTGCCAGCAGTGATCGACTAGTCCGTTACGAGCAGTACTTC. Its translation reads: CASSDRLVRYEQYF.